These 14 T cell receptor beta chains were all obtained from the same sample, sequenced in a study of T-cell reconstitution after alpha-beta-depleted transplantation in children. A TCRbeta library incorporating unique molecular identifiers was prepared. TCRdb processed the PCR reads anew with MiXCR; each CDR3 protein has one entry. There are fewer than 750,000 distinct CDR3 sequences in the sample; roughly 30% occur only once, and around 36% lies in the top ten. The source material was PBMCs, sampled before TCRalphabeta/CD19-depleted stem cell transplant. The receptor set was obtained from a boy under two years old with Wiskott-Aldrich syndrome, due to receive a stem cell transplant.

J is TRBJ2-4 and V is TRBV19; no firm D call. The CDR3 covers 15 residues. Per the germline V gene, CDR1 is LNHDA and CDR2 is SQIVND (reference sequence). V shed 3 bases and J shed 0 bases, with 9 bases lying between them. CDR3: CASSIDGLAKNIQYF. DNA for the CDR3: TGTGCCAGTAGTATTGACGGCCTAGCCAAAAACATTCAGTACTTC.

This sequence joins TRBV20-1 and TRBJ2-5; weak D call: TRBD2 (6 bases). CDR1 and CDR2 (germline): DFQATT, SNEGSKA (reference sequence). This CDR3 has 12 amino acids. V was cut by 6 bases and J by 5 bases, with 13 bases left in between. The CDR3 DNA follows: TGCAGTGCCGGGACTCTTTCTGAGACCCAGTACTTC. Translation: CSAGTLSETQYF.

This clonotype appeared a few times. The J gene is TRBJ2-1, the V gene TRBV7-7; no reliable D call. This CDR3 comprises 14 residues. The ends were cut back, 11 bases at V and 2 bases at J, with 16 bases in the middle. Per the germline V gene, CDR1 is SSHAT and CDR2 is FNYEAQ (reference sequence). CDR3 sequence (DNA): TGTGCCCGCCAAATAGGTGGCCCCTACAATGAGCAGTTCTTC. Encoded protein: CARQIGGPYNEQFF.

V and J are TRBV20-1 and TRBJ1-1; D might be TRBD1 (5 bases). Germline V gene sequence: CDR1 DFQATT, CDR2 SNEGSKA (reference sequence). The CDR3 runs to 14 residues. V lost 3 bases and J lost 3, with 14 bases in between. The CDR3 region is CSARGDGGDTEAFF. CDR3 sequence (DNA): TGCAGTGCTAGGGGGGACGGGGGGGACACTGAAGCTTTCTTT.

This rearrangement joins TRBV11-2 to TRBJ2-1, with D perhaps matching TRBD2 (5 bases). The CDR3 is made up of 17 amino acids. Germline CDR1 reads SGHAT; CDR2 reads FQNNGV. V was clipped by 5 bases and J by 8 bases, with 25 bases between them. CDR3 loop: CASSPMGGLPGFHEQFF. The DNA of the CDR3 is TGTGCCAGCAGCCCGATGGGCGGGCTACCGGGATTTCATGAGCAGTTCTTC.

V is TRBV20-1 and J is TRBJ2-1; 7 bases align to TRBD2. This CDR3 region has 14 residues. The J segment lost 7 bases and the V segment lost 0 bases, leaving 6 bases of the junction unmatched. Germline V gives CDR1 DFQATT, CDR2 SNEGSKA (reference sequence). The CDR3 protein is CSAREAGSSNEQFF. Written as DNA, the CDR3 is TGCAGTGCTAGAGAAGCGGGGAGTAGTAATGAGCAGTTCTTC.

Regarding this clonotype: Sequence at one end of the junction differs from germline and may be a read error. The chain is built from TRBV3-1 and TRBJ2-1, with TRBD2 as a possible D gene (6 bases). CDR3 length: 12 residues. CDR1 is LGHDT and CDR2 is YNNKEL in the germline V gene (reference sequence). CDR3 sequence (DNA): TGTGCCAGCAGCCACGCCGGGAGTTGGAAAATCTTC. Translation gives CASSHAGSWKIF.

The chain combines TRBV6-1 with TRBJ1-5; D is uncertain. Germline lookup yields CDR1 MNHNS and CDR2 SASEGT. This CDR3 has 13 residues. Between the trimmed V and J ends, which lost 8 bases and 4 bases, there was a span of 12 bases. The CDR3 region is CASGLSWNQPQHF. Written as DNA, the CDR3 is TGTGCCAGCGGCTTAAGTTGGAATCAGCCCCAGCATTTT.

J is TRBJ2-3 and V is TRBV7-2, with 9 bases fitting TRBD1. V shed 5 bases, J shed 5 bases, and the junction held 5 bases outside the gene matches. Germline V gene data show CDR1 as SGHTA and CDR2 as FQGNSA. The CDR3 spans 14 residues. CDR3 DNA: TGTGCCAGCAGCCGGGACAGGGCGGGAGATACGCAGTATTTT. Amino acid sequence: CASSRDRAGDTQYF.

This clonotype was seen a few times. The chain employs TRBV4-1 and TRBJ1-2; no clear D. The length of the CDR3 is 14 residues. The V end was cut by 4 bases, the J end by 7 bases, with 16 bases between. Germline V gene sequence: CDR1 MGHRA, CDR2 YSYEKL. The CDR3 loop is CASSPREGRSGYTF. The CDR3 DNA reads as TGCGCCAGCAGCCCCCGGGAGGGCAGGTCTGGCTACACCTTC.

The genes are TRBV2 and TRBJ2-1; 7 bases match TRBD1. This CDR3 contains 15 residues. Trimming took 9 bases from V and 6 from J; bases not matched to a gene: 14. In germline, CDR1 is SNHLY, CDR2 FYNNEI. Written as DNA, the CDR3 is TGTGCCAGTTCCCCCCTGGGGACAGTAGGCAATGAGCAGTTCTTC. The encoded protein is CASSPLGTVGNEQFF.

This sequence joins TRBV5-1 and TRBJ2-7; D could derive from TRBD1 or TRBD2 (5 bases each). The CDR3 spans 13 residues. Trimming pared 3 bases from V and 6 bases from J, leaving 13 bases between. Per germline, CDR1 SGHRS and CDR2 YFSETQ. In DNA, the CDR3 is TGCGCCAGCAGCTCGGGACCTACCTCCGAGCAGTACTTC. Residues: CASSSGPTSEQYF.

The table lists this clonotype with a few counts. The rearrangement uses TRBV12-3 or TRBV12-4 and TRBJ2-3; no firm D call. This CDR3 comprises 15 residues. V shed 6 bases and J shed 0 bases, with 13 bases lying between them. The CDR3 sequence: CASSKMGMSTDTQYF. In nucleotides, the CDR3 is TGTGCCAGCAGCAAGATGGGGATGAGCACAGATACGCAGTATTTT.

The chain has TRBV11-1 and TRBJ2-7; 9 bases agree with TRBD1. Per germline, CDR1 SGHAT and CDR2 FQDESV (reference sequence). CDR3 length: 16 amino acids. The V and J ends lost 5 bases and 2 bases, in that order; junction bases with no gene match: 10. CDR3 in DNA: TGTGCCAGCAGCCCACCCATAGGGACAGGGACCTACGAGCAGTACTTC. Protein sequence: CASSPPIGTGTYEQYF.